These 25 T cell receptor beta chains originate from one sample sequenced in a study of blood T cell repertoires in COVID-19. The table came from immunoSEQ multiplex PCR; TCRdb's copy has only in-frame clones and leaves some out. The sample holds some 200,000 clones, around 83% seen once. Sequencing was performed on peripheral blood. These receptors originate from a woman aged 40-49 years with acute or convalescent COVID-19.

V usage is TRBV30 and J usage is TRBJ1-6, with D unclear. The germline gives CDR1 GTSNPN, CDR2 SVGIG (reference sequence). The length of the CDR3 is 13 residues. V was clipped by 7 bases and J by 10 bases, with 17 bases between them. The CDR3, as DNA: TGTGCCTACCGACTGGGCCCGGGATCACCCCTCCACTTT. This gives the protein CAYRLGPGSPLHF.

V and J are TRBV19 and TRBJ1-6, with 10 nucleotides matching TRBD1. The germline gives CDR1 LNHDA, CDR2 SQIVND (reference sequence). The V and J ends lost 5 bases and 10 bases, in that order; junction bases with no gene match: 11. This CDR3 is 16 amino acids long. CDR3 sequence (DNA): TGTGCCAGTAGTGCCGCGGGGACAGGGGATGGCTCACCCCTCCACTTT. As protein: CASSAAGTGDGSPLHF.

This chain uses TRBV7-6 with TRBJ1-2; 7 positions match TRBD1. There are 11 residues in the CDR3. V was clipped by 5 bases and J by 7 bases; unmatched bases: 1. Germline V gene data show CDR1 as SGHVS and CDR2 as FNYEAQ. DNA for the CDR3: TGTGCCAGCAGCCAGGGGGGTGGCTACACCTTC. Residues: CASSQGGGYTF.

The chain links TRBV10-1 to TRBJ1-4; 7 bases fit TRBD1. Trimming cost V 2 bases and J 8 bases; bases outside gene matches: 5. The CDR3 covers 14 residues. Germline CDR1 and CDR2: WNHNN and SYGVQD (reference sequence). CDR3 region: CASSEAGGTEKLFF. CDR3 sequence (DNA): TGCGCCAGCAGTGAGGCAGGGGGGACAGAAAAACTGTTTTTT.

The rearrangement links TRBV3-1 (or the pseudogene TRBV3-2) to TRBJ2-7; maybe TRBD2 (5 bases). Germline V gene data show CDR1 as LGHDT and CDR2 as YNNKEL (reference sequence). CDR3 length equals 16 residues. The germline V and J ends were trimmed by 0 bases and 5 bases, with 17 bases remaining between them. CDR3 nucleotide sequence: TGTGCCAGCAGCCAAGACCCAGGAGACTCGGGAAACGAGCAGTACTTC. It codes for CASSQDPGDSGNEQYF.

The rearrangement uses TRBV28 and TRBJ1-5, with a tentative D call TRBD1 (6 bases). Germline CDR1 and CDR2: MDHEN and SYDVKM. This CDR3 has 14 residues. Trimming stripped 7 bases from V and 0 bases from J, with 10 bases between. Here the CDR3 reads CASTGHYSNQPQHF. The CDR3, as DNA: TGTGCCAGCACGGGACATTATAGCAATCAGCCCCAGCATTTT.

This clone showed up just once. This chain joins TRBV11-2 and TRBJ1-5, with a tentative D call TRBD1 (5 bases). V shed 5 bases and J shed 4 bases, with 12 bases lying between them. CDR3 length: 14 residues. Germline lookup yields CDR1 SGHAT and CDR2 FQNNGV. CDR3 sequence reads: CASSHPGLNQPQHF. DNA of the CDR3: TGTGCCAGCAGCCATCCGGGACTTAATCAGCCCCAGCATTTT.

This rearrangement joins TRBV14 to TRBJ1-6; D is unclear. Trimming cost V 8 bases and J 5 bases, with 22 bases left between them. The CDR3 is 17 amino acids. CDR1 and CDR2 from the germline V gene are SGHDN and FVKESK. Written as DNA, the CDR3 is TGTGCCAGCCAACCTGATGCTATGCACCCGAATAATTCACCCCTCCACTTT. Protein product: CASQPDAMHPNNSPLHF.

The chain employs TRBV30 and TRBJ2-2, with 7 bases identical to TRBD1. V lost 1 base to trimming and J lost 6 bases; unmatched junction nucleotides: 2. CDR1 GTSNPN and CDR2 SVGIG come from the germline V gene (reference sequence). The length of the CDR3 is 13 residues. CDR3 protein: CAWSDRGSGELFF. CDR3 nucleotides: TGTGCCTGGAGTGACAGGGGTTCCGGGGAGCTGTTTTTT.

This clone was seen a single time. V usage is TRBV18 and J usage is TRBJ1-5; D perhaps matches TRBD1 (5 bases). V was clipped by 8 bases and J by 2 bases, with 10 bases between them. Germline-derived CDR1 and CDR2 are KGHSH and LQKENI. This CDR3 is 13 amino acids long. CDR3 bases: TGTGCCAGCGCCGAGACAGGCAATCAGCCCCAGCATTTT. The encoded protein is CASAETGNQPQHF.

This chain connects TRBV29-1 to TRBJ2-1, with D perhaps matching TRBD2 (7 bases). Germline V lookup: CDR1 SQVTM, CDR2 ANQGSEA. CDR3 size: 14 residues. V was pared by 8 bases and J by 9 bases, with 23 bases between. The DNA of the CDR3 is TGCAGCTTTACCCCAAGGGGGGAGGGCCGTGAGCAGTTCTTC. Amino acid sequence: CSFTPRGEGREQFF.

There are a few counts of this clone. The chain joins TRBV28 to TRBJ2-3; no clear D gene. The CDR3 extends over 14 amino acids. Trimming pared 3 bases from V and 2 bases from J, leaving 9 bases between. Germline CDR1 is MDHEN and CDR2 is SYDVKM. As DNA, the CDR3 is TGTGCCAGCAGTTTCCTGAGGTTCACAGATACGCAGTATTTT. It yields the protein CASSFLRFTDTQYF.

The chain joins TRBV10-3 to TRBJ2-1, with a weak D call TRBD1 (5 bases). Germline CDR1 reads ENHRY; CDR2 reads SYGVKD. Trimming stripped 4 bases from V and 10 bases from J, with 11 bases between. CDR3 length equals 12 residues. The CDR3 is CAISGKGWEQFF. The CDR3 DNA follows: TGTGCCATCAGTGGAAAGGGGTGGGAGCAGTTCTTC.

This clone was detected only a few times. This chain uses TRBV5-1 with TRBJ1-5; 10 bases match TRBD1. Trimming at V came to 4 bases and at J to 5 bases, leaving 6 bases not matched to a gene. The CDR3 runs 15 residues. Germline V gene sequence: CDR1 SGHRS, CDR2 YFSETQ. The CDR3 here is CASSVTGGAYQPQHF. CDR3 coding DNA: TGCGCCAGCAGCGTGACAGGGGGCGCGTATCAGCCCCAGCATTTT.

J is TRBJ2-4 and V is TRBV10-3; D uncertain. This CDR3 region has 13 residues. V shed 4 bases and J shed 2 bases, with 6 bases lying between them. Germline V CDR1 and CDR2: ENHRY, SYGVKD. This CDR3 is CAISGSTKNIQYF. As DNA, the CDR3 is TGTGCCATCAGTGGGAGTACCAAAAACATTCAGTACTTC.

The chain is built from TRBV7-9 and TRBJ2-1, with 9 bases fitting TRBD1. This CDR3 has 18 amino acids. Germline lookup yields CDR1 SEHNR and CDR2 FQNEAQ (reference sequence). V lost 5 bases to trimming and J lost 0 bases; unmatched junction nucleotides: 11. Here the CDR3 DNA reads TGTGCCAGCAGCCCCCGGACAGGGGAACAGAGCTCCTACAATGAGCAGTTCTTC. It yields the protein CASSPRTGEQSSYNEQFF.

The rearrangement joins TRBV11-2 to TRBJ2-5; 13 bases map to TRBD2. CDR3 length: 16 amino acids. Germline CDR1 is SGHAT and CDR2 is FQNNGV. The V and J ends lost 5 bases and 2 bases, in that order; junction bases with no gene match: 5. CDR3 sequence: CASSRGLAGTQETQYF. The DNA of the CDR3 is TGTGCCAGCAGCCGGGGACTAGCGGGAACGCAAGAGACCCAGTACTTC.

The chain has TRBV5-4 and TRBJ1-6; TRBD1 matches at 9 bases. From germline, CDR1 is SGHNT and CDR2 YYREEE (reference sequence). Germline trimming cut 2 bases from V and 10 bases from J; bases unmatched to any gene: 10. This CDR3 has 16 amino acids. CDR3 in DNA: TGTGCCAGCAGCTTCTTTGAGGGACAGGGTGGATCACCCCTCCACTTT. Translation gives CASSFFEGQGGSPLHF.

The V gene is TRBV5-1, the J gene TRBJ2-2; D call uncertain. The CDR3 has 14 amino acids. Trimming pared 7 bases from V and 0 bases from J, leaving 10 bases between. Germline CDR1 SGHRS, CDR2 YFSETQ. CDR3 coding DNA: TGCGCCAGCCGTCGTGAGGCGAACACCGGGGAGCTGTTTTTT. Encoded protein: CASRREANTGELFF.

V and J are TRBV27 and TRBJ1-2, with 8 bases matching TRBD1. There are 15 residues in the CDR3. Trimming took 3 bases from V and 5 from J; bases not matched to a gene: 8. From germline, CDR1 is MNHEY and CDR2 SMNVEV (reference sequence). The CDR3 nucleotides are TGTGCCAGCAGTTTCCAGGGGGCACTTAGATATGGCTACACCTTC. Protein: CASSFQGALRYGYTF.

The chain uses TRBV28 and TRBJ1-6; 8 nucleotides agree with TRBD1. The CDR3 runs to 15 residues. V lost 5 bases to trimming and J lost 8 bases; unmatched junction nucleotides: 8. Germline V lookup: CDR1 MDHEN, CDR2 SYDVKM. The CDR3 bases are TGTGCCAGCAGTACACGGACAGGGTGGGATTCACCCCTCCACTTT. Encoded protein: CASSTRTGWDSPLHF.

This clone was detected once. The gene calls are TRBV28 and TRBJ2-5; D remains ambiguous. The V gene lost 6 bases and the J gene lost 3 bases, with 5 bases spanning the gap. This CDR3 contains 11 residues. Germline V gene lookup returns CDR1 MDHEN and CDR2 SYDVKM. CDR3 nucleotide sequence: TGTGCCAGCAGCCCTAAAGAGACCCAGTACTTC. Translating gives CASSPKETQYF.

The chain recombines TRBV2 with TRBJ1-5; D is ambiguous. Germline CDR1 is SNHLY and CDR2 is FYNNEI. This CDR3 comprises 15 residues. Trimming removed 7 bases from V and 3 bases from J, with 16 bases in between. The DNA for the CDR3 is TGTGCCAGCAAACGGGGATGGTCCTCCAATCAGCCCCAGCATTTT. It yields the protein CASKRGWSSNQPQHF.

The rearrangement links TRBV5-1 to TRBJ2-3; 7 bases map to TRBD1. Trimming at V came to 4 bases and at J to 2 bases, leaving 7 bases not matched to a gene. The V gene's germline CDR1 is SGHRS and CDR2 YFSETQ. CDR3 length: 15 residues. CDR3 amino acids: CASSLRQGSTDTQYF. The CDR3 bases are TGCGCCAGCAGCCTCCGACAGGGCTCCACAGATACGCAGTATTTT. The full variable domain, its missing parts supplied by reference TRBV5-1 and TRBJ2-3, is KAGVTQTPRYLIKTRGQQVTLSCSPISGHRSVSWYQQTPGQGLQFLFEYFSETQRNKGNFPGRFSGRQFSNSRSEMNVSTLELGDSALYLCASSLRQGSTDTQYFGPGTRLTVL.

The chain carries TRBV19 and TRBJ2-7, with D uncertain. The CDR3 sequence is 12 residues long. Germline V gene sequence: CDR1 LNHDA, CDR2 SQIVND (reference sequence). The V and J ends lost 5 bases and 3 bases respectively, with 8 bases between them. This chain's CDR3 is CASSAGFYEQYF. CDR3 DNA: TGTGCCAGTAGTGCAGGTTTCTACGAGCAGTACTTC.